Detailed here is one T cell receptor beta chain. Its matching antigen is unknown. These data belong to a study of post-analysis software for immune sequencing data. Study in general: As for disease course, relapsing-remitting, secondary progressive and progressive-relapsing multiple sclerosis were all included.

Study conclusions and caveats: F measure showed strong co-clustering of same-batch samples. Relative to controls, patients with multiple sclerosis showed significantly lower normalized Chao1 diversity.

The authors incorporated unique molecular identifiers into the TCR beta cDNA libraries. The yield from around 1 to 10 million T cells was 500,000 or so cDNA molecules in total. One entry per CDR3 protein results from TCRdb running MiXCR on the PCR reads. The top ten clones hold roughly an eighth of a sample with some 450,000 distinct CDR3 sequences, roughly 45% of them seen once. Material for sequencing was blood. The sequence came from a girl aged 10 to 17 with multiple sclerosis.

CDR3 region: CASSLRVSLNTEAFF. The CDR3 DNA sequence: TGTGCCAGCAGTTTACGGGTCAGCTTGAACACTGAAGCTTTCTTT. The chain combines TRBV27 with TRBJ1-1; no clear D gene. Germline V gene sequence: CDR1 MNHEY, CDR2 SMNVEV (reference sequence). Deletions cut 2 bases from V and 0 bases from J, with 10 bases between. This CDR3 contains 15 residues.